The following is a TCR beta chain sequence with its context. Splitting of CD4+ cells produced CD45RA+ naive and CD45RA-negative memory subsets. The ends were cut back, 3 bases at V and 5 bases at J, with 10 bases in the middle. The CDR3 totals 13 residues. Germline CDR1 is LNHDA and CDR2 is SQIVND (reference sequence). These data are taken from a study of shared clonotypes between healthy human individuals. In the study overall: Samples came from a couple of female and three male donors aged 18 to 49.

Assay execution proceeded at the deep level. Only in-frame clones appear in the TCRdb table, and some are missing; sequencing was by immunoSEQ multiplex PCR. The profile covers 400,000 to 600,000 clones, with 90% to 96% appearing a single time and about 0.06% taken by the ten largest. Sequenced: naive CD4+ T cells sorted from blood. Subset indicated: CD45RA+ positively selected. The source of this sequence is a woman aged 25 to 39 in good health. The chain has TRBV19 and TRBJ1-1; possible D gene TRBD1, 5 bases. The CDR3 reads CASSILGGTEAFF. The DNA for the CDR3 is TGTGCCAGTAGTATCCTCGGGGGGACTGAAGCTTTCTTT.